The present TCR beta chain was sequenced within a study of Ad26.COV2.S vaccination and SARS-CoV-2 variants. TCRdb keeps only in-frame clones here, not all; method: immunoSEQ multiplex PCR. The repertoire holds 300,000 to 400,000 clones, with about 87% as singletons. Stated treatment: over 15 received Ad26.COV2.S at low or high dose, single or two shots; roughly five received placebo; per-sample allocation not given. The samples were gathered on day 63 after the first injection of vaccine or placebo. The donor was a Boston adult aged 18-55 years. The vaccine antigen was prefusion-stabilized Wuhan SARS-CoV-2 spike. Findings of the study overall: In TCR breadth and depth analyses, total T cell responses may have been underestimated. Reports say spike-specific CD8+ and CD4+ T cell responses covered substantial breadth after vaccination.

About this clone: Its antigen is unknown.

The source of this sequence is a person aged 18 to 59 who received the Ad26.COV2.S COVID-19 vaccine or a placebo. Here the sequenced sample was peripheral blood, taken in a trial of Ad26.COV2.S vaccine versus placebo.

The CDR3 loop is CASSVAPLGGDNGYTF. For the CDR3, the DNA is TGTGCCAGCAGCGTAGCCCCCTTGGGGGGGGATAATGGCTACACCTTC. The chain uses TRBV9 and TRBJ1-2; TRBD1 might be the D (5 bases). The CDR3 contains 16 residues. Germline values: CDR1 SGDLS, CDR2 YYNGEE. Trimming stripped 0 bases from V and 6 bases from J, with 18 bases between.